The 2 T cell receptor beta chains below all came from one sample that was sequenced in a study of T cell repertoires in cytomegalovirus infection. MiXCR, applied by TCRdb to the reads, yields one record per CDR3 protein. In the table there are about 740,000 distinct CDR3 sequences, roughly a third of which are singletons. The sequenced sample consisted of PBMCs. The origin of the receptors is a human donor in good health (CMV status not recorded). Some clones in this sample may be carry-over from other donors' samples.

This chain connects TRBV6-2 or TRBV6-3 to TRBJ1-5, with a weak D call TRBD1 (6 bases). The CDR3 contains 15 residues. Trimming took off 7 bases at V and 4 bases at J, with 17 bases between the two ends. Germline CDR1 and CDR2: MNHEY and SVGEGT. The CDR3 loop reads CASMGLLDRNQPQHF. CDR3 nucleotides: TGTGCCAGCATGGGGCTCCTGGACAGAAATCAGCCCCAGCATTTT.

This clonotype was detected a few times. This chain uses TRBV6-2 or TRBV6-3 with TRBJ2-2; 9 nucleotides agree with TRBD2. V lost 9 bases, J lost 6 bases, and 11 bases stayed unmatched. CDR1 is MNHEY, CDR2 SVGEGT, per germline. The length of the CDR3 is 15 residues. CDR3 loop: CASFLRLAGAGELFF. Written as DNA, the CDR3 is TGTGCCAGTTTCCTTAGGTTAGCGGGAGCCGGGGAGCTGTTTTTT.